A single sample gave rise to the 17 T cell receptor beta chains below, sequenced in a study of Graves' ophthalmopathy and Graves' hyperthyroidism. Transcripts of RNA were the source for amplifying TCR beta CDR3 regions. After a first-round RT-PCR with HTBI primers, a second-round multiplex PCR was run. TCRdb processed the multiplex PCR reads anew with MiXCR; each CDR3 protein has one entry. The sample contains approximately 700,000 distinct CDR3 sequences, around 40% of which appear only once. The source material was peripheral blood. These receptors were taken from an adult man with Graves' ophthalmopathy.

The J gene is TRBJ1-6, the V gene TRBV7-9; no reliable D call. V lost 1 base, J lost 10 bases, and 11 bases lay in between. Germline V lookup: CDR1 SEHNR, CDR2 FQNEAQ (reference sequence). This CDR3 region has 14 residues. The CDR3 is CASSLDSLRSPLHF. In DNA, the CDR3 is TGTGCCAGCAGCTTAGACTCGTTGAGGTCACCCCTCCACTTT.

Points on this clonotype: Sequence at one end of the junction differs from germline and may be a read error. The chain uses TRBV29-1 and TRBJ1-2; 7 nucleotides align to TRBD1. Germline loops: CDR1 SQVTM, CDR2 ANQGSEA. This CDR3 is built from 13 residues. The CDR3, as DNA: TGTGCCTGGTCCGGGACAGAGAACTATGGCTACACCTTC. Its translation: CAWSGTENYGYTF.

V and J are TRBV7-9 and TRBJ1-6; 7 bases align to TRBD1. The ends lost 2 bases at V and 5 bases at J; junction bases unmatched: 3. This CDR3 comprises 15 residues. In germline, CDR1 is SEHNR, CDR2 FQNEAQ (reference sequence). In nucleotides, the CDR3 is TGTGCCAGCAGCTTAAAGGGGGCGAATAATTCACCCCTCCACTTT. It is translated as CASSLKGANNSPLHF.

This rearrangement joins TRBV10-3 to TRBJ2-5; 7 positions agree with TRBD1. There are 15 residues in the CDR3. In germline, CDR1 is ENHRY, CDR2 SYGVKD. Trimming cost V 6 bases and J 3 bases; bases outside gene matches: 10. Written as DNA, the CDR3 is TGTGCCATCAGCGTTGAATTCGGGACAGAAGAGACCCAGTACTTC. Residues: CAISVEFGTEETQYF.

The gene calls are TRBV7-9 and TRBJ1-6; a weak D match, TRBD1 (6 bases). Trimming removed 6 bases at V and 4 bases at J, with 13 bases between. The CDR3 contains 15 residues. CDR1 and CDR2 (germline): SEHNR, FQNEAQ (reference sequence). Here the CDR3 DNA reads TGTGCCAGCAGTTACAACAGGGATTATAATTCACCCCTCCACTTT. Translation gives CASSYNRDYNSPLHF.

Concerning this clonotype: Compared with germline, one end of the junction differs, possibly owing to a read error. The chain has TRBV29-1 and TRBJ1-2, with D possibly being TRBD1 (6 bases). Germline V lookup: CDR1 SQVTM, CDR2 ANQGSEA. The CDR3 runs 13 residues. The CDR3 protein is CSIEEAGVYGYTF. The DNA of the CDR3 is TGCAGCATTGAAGAGGCAGGGGTTTATGGCTACACCTTC.

The chain combines TRBV18 with TRBJ1-2; 8 bases fit TRBD1. The CDR3 runs to 13 residues. Germline CDR1 reads KGHSH; CDR2 reads LQKENI. J was trimmed by 8 bases and V by 6 bases; bases with no gene match: 8. The CDR3 bases are TGTGCCAGCTCGTCGGACAGGGCGGAAGGCTACACCTTC. Its translation: CASSSDRAEGYTF.

This clonotype was seen more than once but under ten times. The chain carries TRBV7-9 and TRBJ2-2, with 7 nucleotides matching TRBD1. The CDR3 has 16 residues. J lost 5 bases, V lost 6 bases, and 12 bases had no gene match. Germline values: CDR1 SEHNR, CDR2 FQNEAQ (reference sequence). CDR3 protein: CASSRQGPVVTGELFF. CDR3 bases: TGTGCCAGCAGTCGACAGGGACCGGTAGTAACCGGGGAGCTGTTTTTT.

This clonotype was found a few times. The chain combines TRBV7-9 with TRBJ2-5, with D possibly being TRBD1 (6 bases). Germline CDR1 is SEHNR and CDR2 is FQNEAQ (reference sequence). Trimming removed 5 bases at V and 4 bases at J, with 17 bases between. This CDR3 contains 15 residues. CDR3 in amino acids: CASSPGTTRGETQYF. The CDR3 DNA is TGTGCCAGCAGCCCGGGGACAACCAGAGGAGAGACCCAGTACTTC.

This clonotype was seen a handful of times. This chain links TRBV4-1 with TRBJ1-5; the match to TRBD1 covers 7 bases. The germline gives CDR1 MGHRA, CDR2 YSYEKL. This CDR3 contains 15 residues. V gave up 2 bases and J gave up 6 bases; unmatched junction bases: 7. The CDR3 here is CASSQTGELSQPQHF. In DNA form, the CDR3 reads TGCGCCAGCAGCCAAACAGGGGAGCTCAGTCAGCCCCAGCATTTT.

As regards this clonotype: This may stem from a read error, because a much larger clone lies one nucleotide away. This chain links TRBV7-2 with TRBJ1-4, with D maybe TRBD1 (6 bases). Germline CDR1 and CDR2: SGHTA and FQGNSA. CDR3 length equals 15 residues. The CDR3 region is CAGSLLKGANEKLFF. The CDR3 DNA reads as TGTGCCGGCAGCTTACTTAAGGGGGCTAATGAAAAACTGTTTTTT.

Concerning this clonotype: Mismatch with germline at one junction end may stem from a read error. This chain connects TRBV7-3 to TRBJ2-1, with D maybe TRBD2 (6 bases). Germline CDR1 SGHTA, CDR2 FQGTGA. CDR3 length: 13 residues. CDR3 loop: CVSSLTAGNEQFF. As DNA, the CDR3 is TGTGTCAGCAGCTTAACGGCGGGGAATGAGCAGTTCTTC.

The table lists this clonotype with many counts. The chain carries TRBV20-1 and TRBJ1-1; 7 nucleotides line up with TRBD1. The ends lost 4 bases at V and 4 bases at J; junction bases unmatched: 9. In germline, CDR1 is DFQATT, CDR2 SNEGSKA (reference sequence). This CDR3 is 14 amino acids long. CDR3 DNA sequence: TGCAGTGCTATCCTGACAGGGATGGGCACTGAAGCTTTCTTT. Translated, it gives CSAILTGMGTEAFF.

This clonotype was detected many times. The V and J genes are TRBV5-1 and TRBJ1-1; the D gene is possibly TRBD1 (5 bases). V was shortened by 1 base and J by 4 bases, with 14 bases between the two germline ends. CDR1 is SGHRS, CDR2 YFSETQ, per germline. This CDR3 has 15 amino acids. CDR3 sequence reads: CASSLMGVGSTEAFF. The CDR3 DNA is TGCGCCAGCAGCTTGATGGGGGTTGGCAGCACTGAAGCTTTCTTT.

In this sample, this clonotype turned up many times. In nucleotides, the CDR3 is TGTGCCAGCAGCGTTAGACAGCAAGAGACCCAGTACTTC. Amino acids: CASSVRQQETQYF. The V and J genes are TRBV7-8 and TRBJ2-5, with D maybe TRBD1 (5 bases). The germline CDR1 and CDR2 sequences are SGHVS and FQNEAQ. Trimming removed 5 bases at V and 2 bases at J, with 9 bases between. The CDR3 covers 13 residues.

The chain is built from TRBV11-2 and TRBJ2-7, with D possibly matching TRBD1 (6 bases). The ends were cut back, 5 bases at V and 6 bases at J, with 17 bases in the middle. The germline V gene encodes CDR1 SGHAT and CDR2 FQNNGV. CDR3 size: 14 residues. CDR3 sequence: CASSRLQGSAEQYF. The CDR3 DNA follows: TGTGCCAGCAGCCGTTTACAGGGATCCGCCGAGCAGTACTTC.

V and J are TRBV29-1 and TRBJ2-7; D is undetermined. Germline loops: CDR1 SQVTM, CDR2 ANQGSEA. The CDR3 has 13 residues. As DNA, the CDR3 is TGCAGTTCTTTGATCACCCGTTACTACGAGCAGTACTTC. This sequence encodes CSSLITRYYEQYF.